The 26 T cell receptor beta chains presented below share a single source sample, sequenced in a study of OX40 agonist ivuxolimab in advanced cancers. The assay was immunoSEQ multiplex PCR, and TCRdb's table has in-frame clones only and misses some. This sample has tens of thousands of clones, with around 76% found just once. Sequencing was performed on CD4+ or CD8+ T cells sorted from blood, taken in a trial of the OX40 agonist ivuxolimab. These receptors were taken from an adult with an advanced solid tumor such as melanoma, head and neck, liver or kidney cancer.

The chain carries TRBV28 and TRBJ1-1, with D perhaps TRBD1 (5 bases). Germline CDR1 is MDHEN and CDR2 is SYDVKM. This CDR3 is built from 13 residues. Trimming removed 7 bases from V and 7 bases from J, with 16 bases in between. The CDR3 is CASIPGDKVEAFF. The CDR3 nucleotides read TGTGCCAGCATACCGGGGGATAAGGTTGAAGCTTTCTTT.

This clone was seen more than once but under ten times. The chain is built from TRBV7-2 and TRBJ2-7, with TRBD2 matching 7 bases. After removal of 1 base from V and 6 bases from J, the junction contained 6 bases not matched to a gene. Per germline, CDR1 SGHTA and CDR2 FQGNSA. The CDR3 has 14 amino acids. CDR3 coding DNA: TGTGCCAGCAGCTTAGACTGGGGGGGACGCGAGCAGTACTTC. Translated, it gives CASSLDWGGREQYF.

V gene TRBV6-5 combines with J gene TRBJ1-2, with a weak D call TRBD1 (5 bases). Germline CDR1 and CDR2: MNHEY and SVGAGI. Trimming left V 2 bases short and J 8 bases short, with 9 bases between. The CDR3 length is 12 residues. The CDR3 loop is CASSYAGRGYTF. CDR3 nucleotide sequence: TGTGCCAGCAGTTACGCAGGGCGAGGCTACACCTTC.

The J gene is TRBJ1-2, the V gene TRBV7-3; 8 nucleotides match TRBD1. Germline loops: CDR1 SGHTA, CDR2 FQGTGA. The V and J ends lost 5 bases and 7 bases, in that order; junction bases with no gene match: 9. This CDR3 comprises 14 residues. The CDR3 sequence: CASSLAGTGGGYTF. For the CDR3, the DNA is TGTGCCAGCAGCCTCGCCGGGACAGGAGGTGGCTACACCTTC. The full variable domain, rest sourced from reference TRBV7-3 and TRBJ1-2, is GAGVSQTPSNKVTEKGKYVELRCDPISGHTALYWYRQSLGQGPEFLIYFQGTGAADDSGLPNDRFFAVRPEGSVSTLKIQRTERGDSAVYLCASSLAGTGGGYTFGSGTRLTVV.

V usage is TRBV5-6 and J usage is TRBJ1-1, with 8 bases fitting TRBD1. This CDR3 has 14 amino acids. The junction had 5 bases not matched to a gene; V was cut back by 2 bases and J by 5 bases. Germline V CDR1 and CDR2: SGHDT, YYEEEE. The CDR3 DNA reads as TGTGCCAGCAGCTTTAACAGGGGGAGGACTGAAGCTTTCTTT. Its protein is CASSFNRGRTEAFF.

V and J are TRBV19 and TRBJ1-2; D remains unclear. The CDR3 is made up of 13 amino acids. Trimming stripped 6 bases from V and 6 bases from J, with 14 bases between. In germline, CDR1 is LNHDA, CDR2 SQIVND (reference sequence). CDR3 DNA: TGTGCCAGTAGATTTGCAGGAGCAGATGGCTACACCTTC. This encodes CASRFAGADGYTF. Combining the CDR3 with reference TRBV19 and TRBJ1-2 gives the whole variable domain DGGITQSPKYLFRKEGQNVTLSCEQNLNHDAMYWYRQDPGQGLRLIYYSQIVNDFQKGDIAEGYSVSREKKESFPLTVTSAQKNPTAFYLCASRFAGADGYTFGSGTRLTVV.

The chain employs TRBV7-6 and TRBJ1-5, with D hard to call. Germline CDR1 is SGHVS and CDR2 is FNYEAQ. The CDR3 runs 13 residues. V was trimmed by 5 bases and J by 9 bases, leaving 14 bases between them. The DNA of the CDR3 is TGTGCCAGCAGCCCGGGCCAGGCGTTGCCCCAGCATTTT. Translation gives CASSPGQALPQHF. Supplemented by reference TRBV7-6 and TRBJ1-5, the full variable domain reads GAGVSQSPRYKVTKRGQDVALRCDPISGHVSLYWYRQALGQGPEFLTYFNYEAQQDKSGLPNDRFSAERPEGSISTLTIQRTEQRDSAMYRCASSPGQALPQHFGDGTRLSIL.

The V and J genes are TRBV19 and TRBJ2-6; no clear D. From germline, CDR1 is LNHDA and CDR2 SQIVND (reference sequence). Trimming left V 9 bases short and J 0 bases short, with 9 bases between. The CDR3 sequence is 14 residues long. The CDR3: CASSPGSGANVLTF. The DNA of the CDR3 is TGTGCCAGCTCTCCAGGCTCTGGGGCCAACGTCCTGACTTTC.

This clone has a single count. The CDR3 region has the DNA TGTGCCAGCTCACCCGTCGGGGTCCAGTCACCCCTCCACTTT. Protein: CASSPVGVQSPLHF. The chain is built from TRBV18 and TRBJ1-6; no clear D. Looked up from germline, CDR1 is KGHSH and CDR2 is LQKENI. Trimming removed 3 bases from V and 10 bases from J, with 13 bases in between. The CDR3 extends over 14 amino acids. Full variable domain (rest looked up from reference TRBV18 and TRBJ1-6): NAGVMQNPRHLVRRRGQEARLRCSPMKGHSHVYWYRQLPEEGLKFMVYLQKENIIDESGMPKERFSAEFPKEGPSILRIQQVVRGDSAAYFCASSPVGVQSPLHFGNGTRLTVT.

This sequence joins TRBV11-2 and TRBJ1-6; D call uncertain. CDR1 is SGHAT, CDR2 FQNNGV, per germline. The CDR3 totals 14 residues. V gave up 3 bases and J gave up 10 bases, with 13 bases separating them. In DNA, the CDR3 is TGTGCCAGCAGCTTTGGGAATTCGGAATCACCCCTCCACTTT. Its protein product is CASSFGNSESPLHF.

This clone has only a few counts. This sequence joins TRBV19 and TRBJ1-5; weak D call: TRBD1 (5 bases). Germline V lookup: CDR1 LNHDA, CDR2 SQIVND (reference sequence). V was clipped by 5 bases and J by 4 bases, with 15 bases between them. The CDR3 length is 15 residues. The CDR3 sequence: CASSPGRGLNQPQHF. The CDR3 coding sequence is TGTGCCAGTAGTCCGGGCCGGGGGTTAAATCAGCCCCAGCATTTT.

The chain combines TRBV6-1 with TRBJ2-3, with D uncertain. From germline, CDR1 is MNHNS and CDR2 SASEGT. The germline V and J ends were trimmed by 2 bases and 5 bases, with 8 bases remaining between them. The CDR3 length is 13 residues. The CDR3 loop reads CASSERSRDTQYF. The CDR3 bases are TGTGCCAGCAGTGAAAGGAGCCGAGATACGCAGTATTTT.

The rearrangement links TRBV6-4 to TRBJ1-1; 8 bases align to TRBD1. The junction had 4 bases not matched to a gene; V was cut back by 3 bases and J by 4 bases. CDR1 is MRHNA, CDR2 SNTAGT, per germline. The CDR3 covers 14 residues. The CDR3 coding sequence is TGTGCCAGCAGTGATACCGACAGGGGCACTGAAGCTTTCTTT. Protein product: CASSDTDRGTEAFF.

The J gene is TRBJ2-3, the V gene TRBV19; the match to TRBD1 covers 7 bases. With 5 bases clipped from V and 1 base from J, the junction kept 6 bases outside the gene matches. CDR3 length: 15 amino acids. Per germline, CDR1 LNHDA and CDR2 SQIVND (reference sequence). The CDR3 here is CASSFTGAGTDTQYF. The CDR3, as DNA: TGTGCCAGTAGTTTCACAGGGGCGGGCACAGATACGCAGTATTTT.

This clone was seen only once. The J gene is TRBJ1-1, the V gene TRBV5-5, with 7 positions matching TRBD1. Germline CDR1 reads SGHKS; CDR2 reads YYEKEE (reference sequence). This CDR3 comprises 15 residues. V dropped 3 bases and J dropped 5; count of bases not matched to a gene: 10. CDR3: CASSSEGARGTEAFF. CDR3 sequence (DNA): TGTGCCAGCAGCTCTGAGGGGGCTCGTGGGACTGAAGCTTTCTTT.

There are a few counts of this clone. The rearrangement joins TRBV11-2 to TRBJ2-3; D gene uncertain. Germline loops: CDR1 SGHAT, CDR2 FQNNGV. The V gene lost 3 bases and the J gene lost 6 bases, with 7 bases spanning the gap. This CDR3 comprises 12 residues. In nucleotides, the CDR3 is TGTGCCAGCAGCTTTGGGTACGATACGCAGTATTTT. The encoded protein is CASSFGYDTQYF.

The chain uses TRBV27 and TRBJ2-5; possibly TRBD2 for D (6 bases). Germline V gene data show CDR1 as MNHEY and CDR2 as SMNVEV (reference sequence). The CDR3 covers 16 residues. Trimming stripped 6 bases from V and 6 bases from J, with 23 bases between. The CDR3 DNA is TGTGCCAGCAGCCAAACCGCCGTCGGGGGTGGAAAGACCCAGTACTTC. It is translated as CASSQTAVGGGKTQYF.

Comments on this clone: One end of the junction is discordant with germline, which a read error may explain. The rearrangement joins TRBV7-7 to TRBJ2-7, with a possible D match to TRBD1 (6 bases). The CDR3 extends over 13 amino acids. Germline V CDR1 and CDR2: SSHAT, FNYEAQ (reference sequence). CDR3 in amino acids: CASSLTGSGEQYF. CDR3 nucleotides: TGTGCTAGCAGCTTAACAGGGAGTGGCGAGCAGTACTTC.

The rearrangement links TRBV15 to TRBJ2-3; TRBD2 is a possible D gene (5 bases). Trimming took 3 bases from V and 2 from J, leaving 12 bases between them. Germline loops: CDR1 LNHNV, CDR2 YYDKDF (reference sequence). This CDR3 has 15 residues. The CDR3 DNA follows: TGTGCCACCAGCAGCCTACTAGGAGCCACAGATACGCAGTATTTT. It translates to CATSSLLGATDTQYF.

The CDR3 DNA reads TGTGCCAGCAGCTTACGGGACACCTCTGGGGCCAACGTCCTGACTTTC. This codes for CASSLRDTSGANVLTF. The rearrangement uses TRBV7-2 and TRBJ2-6, with D possibly TRBD1 on 6 matching bases. The CDR3 runs to 16 residues. Germline CDR1 is SGHTA and CDR2 is FQGNSA. Trimming removed 2 bases at V and 0 bases at J, with 8 bases between.

This sequence joins TRBV6-6 and TRBJ1-1, with a tentative D call TRBD1 (5 bases). Per germline, CDR1 MNHNY and CDR2 SVGAGI (reference sequence). The V end was cut by 6 bases, the J end by 1 base, with 12 bases between. This CDR3 contains 14 residues. CDR3 sequence reads: CASSFSTGNTEAFF. CDR3 nucleotides: TGTGCCAGCAGCTTCTCCACAGGGAACACTGAAGCTTTCTTT.

The chain carries TRBV9 and TRBJ2-5; the D call may be TRBD1 or TRBD2 (7 bases each). Germline V gene lookup returns CDR1 SGDLS and CDR2 YYNGEE. Trimming left V 0 bases short and J 5 bases short, with 17 bases between. The CDR3 has 16 residues. CDR3 sequence reads: CASSVASGQASETQYF. The CDR3 nucleotides read TGTGCCAGCAGCGTAGCTAGCGGACAGGCCTCCGAGACCCAGTACTTC.

V and J are TRBV6-5 and TRBJ2-2; unclear D gene. The germline V gene has CDR1 MNHEY and CDR2 SVGAGI. The germline V and J ends were trimmed by 4 bases and 3 bases, with 12 bases remaining between them. The CDR3 has 15 amino acids. CDR3 DNA: TGTGCCAGCAGTTCGGCCGGATTTCACACCGGGGAGCTGTTTTTT. Translated: CASSSAGFHTGELFF.

The gene calls are TRBV14 and TRBJ1-6; D gene uncertain. Trimming shortened V by 6 bases and J by 9 bases, and 21 bases separated the two germline ends. Germline CDR1 is SGHDN and CDR2 is FVKESK. This CDR3 is built from 16 residues. CDR3 nucleotide sequence: TGTGCCAGCAGTAGACAATCTGGAGTCGGTGTTTCACCCCTCCACTTT. The encoded protein is CASSRQSGVGVSPLHF. Filled out from reference TRBV14 and TRBJ1-6, the complete variable domain reads EAGVTQFPSHSVIEKGQTVTLRCDPISGHDNLYWYRRVMGKEIKFLLHFVKESKQDESGMPNNRFLAERTGGTYSTLKVQPAELEDSGVYFCASSRQSGVGVSPLHFGNGTRLTVT.

V gene TRBV5-8 combines with J gene TRBJ1-6; TRBD1 is a possible D gene (6 bases). This CDR3 comprises 19 residues. V dropped 4 bases and J dropped 0 bases, with 20 bases sitting between them. CDR1 and CDR2 from the germline V gene are SGHTS and YDEGEE. The CDR3 sequence: CASSTIRGAESSYNSPLHF. For the CDR3, the DNA is TGTGCCAGCAGCACAATCCGGGGGGCGGAAAGCTCCTATAATTCACCCCTCCACTTT.

This chain connects TRBV4-2 to TRBJ2-5; 11 nucleotides agree with TRBD1. The V gene's germline CDR1 is LGHNA and CDR2 YNFKEQ. The ends lost 2 bases at V and 5 bases at J; junction bases unmatched: 4. The CDR3 contains 15 residues. The CDR3 bases are TGTGCCAGCAGCCAATCCCGGGACAGGGGGGAGACCCAGTACTTC. Its translation: CASSQSRDRGETQYF.